This TCR beta chain was found in a study of PD-1 blockade in classical Hodgkin lymphoma. Study findings and constraints: Relative to healthy donors, newly diagnosed patients reportedly had lower baseline TCR diversity, which was reported as lower still in relapsed/refractory patients. Some patients began nivolumab under 1 year after ASCT. These patients were excluded from later analyses.

Brentuximab vedotin exposure varied among the patients, all of whom had relapsed after autologous stem cell transplantation. Best responses included complete response and partial response; otherwise, the best response was progressive disease. V was shortened by 4 bases and J by 5 bases, with 14 bases between the two germline ends. Germline V gene data show CDR1 as ENHRY and CDR2 as SYGVKD. The CDR3 has 14 residues. Details on this clone: Its antigen is unknown.

Here immunoSEQ multiplex PCR was the method, and the copy in TCRdb shows in-frame clones only, minus some. The sample comprises some 62,000 clones, about 91% of which are singletons, and approximately 13% rests with the top ten. This specimen consisted of peripheral blood mononuclear cells (PBMCs), obtained at baseline. The chain employs TRBV10-3 and TRBJ1-2; D not certain. This clonotype was sampled from a human donor with classical Hodgkin lymphoma. CDR3 amino acids: CAISVDPTRYGYTF. The CDR3 DNA reads TGTGCCATCAGTGTGGACCCGACTCGATATGGCTACACCTTC.